This T cell receptor (beta chain) was recovered during a study of beta chain features in type 1 diabetes. Study-level findings and limits: In every one of the four CD4+ subsets, TCRB CDR3s were moderately but significantly shorter in Type 1 diabetes patients. The study found that naive, central memory and Treg TCRB repertoires appeared more similar in patients than in healthy donors.

As regards this clone: What it binds is unknown.

The authors reverse transcribed all of the isolated RNA, so sequencing captured expressed TCRB transcripts. Sequenced by immunoSEQ multiplex PCR; TCRdb stores in-frame clones only, minus some. The profile shows approximately 17,000 clones, approximately 50% of them singletons. The CDR3 has 18 amino acids. Germline assignment: CDR1 SGHDN and CDR2 FVKESK. V was pared by 0 bases and J by 0 bases, with 17 bases between. Every single donor gave one heparinised blood draw, and these averaged roughly 0.11 L. The gene calls are TRBV14 and TRBJ1-1; possible D gene TRBD1, 5 bases. The sequencing input was stem cell memory CD4+ T cells from blood. The receptor's source is a woman aged 18-35 years in good health. This chain's CDR3 is CASSQDWAGMVMNTEAFF. CDR3 nucleotide sequence: TGTGCCAGCAGCCAAGATTGGGCAGGGATGGTCATGAACACTGAAGCTTTCTTT.